These T cell receptor beta chains were read from a single sample in a study of blood T cells in healthy people across ages. Each CDR3 protein is one row after TCRdb ran MiXCR on the 5' RACE reads. The sample has 870,000 or so distinct CDR3 sequences, 29% seen once. The sequenced sample consisted of blood. The receptor set was obtained from a woman at least 80 years old in good health. Both conserved end residues are part of each CDR3. D genes are given only for firm matches. Clone size, where shown, is once, few, many, or a class for clones that have expanded.

v_gene: TRBV9; abundance: -; j_gene: TRBJ2-3; d_gene: TRBD2; CDR3nt: TGTGCCAGCAGCGTACGAGCTAGCGGGCGGAGCACAGATACGCAGTATTTT; CDR3aa: CASSVRASGRSTDTQYF
v_gene: TRBV28; abundance: few; j_gene: TRBJ1-2; d_gene: -; CDR3nt: TGTGCCAGCAGTTTATATGGGGGATGGCACTATGGCTACACCTTC; CDR3aa: CASSLYGGWHYGYTF
v_gene: TRBV20-1; abundance: many; j_gene: TRBJ2-7; d_gene: -; CDR3nt: TGCAGTGCTCCCCGGCGAATGACCCCCTACGAGCAGTACTTC; CDR3aa: CSAPRRMTPYEQYF
v_gene: TRBV29-1; abundance: many; j_gene: TRBJ1-1; d_gene: TRBD1; CDR3nt: TGCAGCGTTGACGGGACAGGGGCGGGAGTGGCTGAAGCTTTCTTT; CDR3aa: CSVDGTGAGVAEAFF
v_gene: TRBV7-2; abundance: once; j_gene: TRBJ2-5; d_gene: TRBD2; CDR3nt: TGTGCCAGCAGCTTAGGATTCGGCGGGGGGGCATTGGAGACCCAGTACTTC; CDR3aa: CASSLGFGGGALETQYF
v_gene: TRBV6-2/TRBV6-3; abundance: many; j_gene: TRBJ1-2; d_gene: -; CDR3nt: TGTGCCAGCAGTTACCCCGGGTACTATGGCTACACCTTC; CDR3aa: CASSYPGYYGYTF
v_gene: TRBV6-2/TRBV6-3; abundance: many; j_gene: TRBJ1-6; d_gene: -; CDR3nt: TGTGCCAGCGACGGAGTTTTTTCGCCCCTCCACTTT; CDR3aa: CASDGVFSPLHF
v_gene: TRBV12-3/TRBV12-4; abundance: few; j_gene: TRBJ2-3; d_gene: -; CDR3nt: TGTACCAGCAGTTTACTAGGGAAACAAAGCACAGATACGCAGTATTTT; CDR3aa: CTSSLLGKQSTDTQYF
v_gene: TRBV12-3/TRBV12-4; abundance: many; j_gene: TRBJ1-5; d_gene: TRBD1; CDR3nt: TGTGCCAGCAGTACGAGGACAGGGTCTCAGCCCCAGCATTTT; CDR3aa: CASSTRTGSQPQHF
v_gene: TRBV5-6; abundance: -; j_gene: TRBJ2-5; d_gene: -; CDR3nt: TGTGCCAGCAGCTTGGTCACAGCGAAGTGGGAGACCCAGTACTTC; CDR3aa: CASSLVTAKWETQYF
v_gene: TRBV2; abundance: many; j_gene: TRBJ2-7; d_gene: TRBD2; CDR3nt: TGTGCCAGCAGTGTCCTACCTACTAGCGGGGGGAGCTCCTACGAGCAGTACTTC; CDR3aa: CASSVLPTSGGSSYEQYF
v_gene: TRBV10-3; abundance: many; j_gene: TRBJ2-5; d_gene: TRBD1; CDR3nt: TGTGCCATCAGTGAGTCCTTCCGACAGGGGGAGACCCAGTACTTC; CDR3aa: CAISESFRQGETQYF
v_gene: TRBV20-1; abundance: -; j_gene: TRBJ1-2; d_gene: TRBD1; CDR3nt: TGCAGTGCTAGGGACAAGACAGGGGCTAACTATGGCTACACCTTC; CDR3aa: CSARDKTGANYGYTF
v_gene: TRBV29-1; abundance: -; j_gene: TRBJ2-7; d_gene: TRBD2; CDR3nt: TGCAGCGGGACTAGCGGGAGTTTCGAGCAGTACTTC; CDR3aa: CSGTSGSFEQYF
v_gene: TRBV7-2; abundance: many; j_gene: TRBJ1-5; d_gene: TRBD1; CDR3nt: TGTGCCAGCAGCTTGATGGTTGCGACAGGGGATGGTCAGCCCCAGCATTTT; CDR3aa: CASSLMVATGDGQPQHF
v_gene: TRBV12-3/TRBV12-4; abundance: few; j_gene: TRBJ1-2; d_gene: -; CDR3nt: TGTGCCAGCAGTTCGATCACGAGGGCGGTTCGGGGCTACACCTTC; CDR3aa: CASSSITRAVRGYTF
v_gene: TRBV18; abundance: -; j_gene: TRBJ1-2; d_gene: TRBD1; CDR3nt: TGTGCCAGCTCACCCTCCTATGTGGGACAGGGAAACTATGGCTACACCTTC; CDR3aa: CASSPSYVGQGNYGYTF
v_gene: TRBV6-2/TRBV6-3; abundance: few; j_gene: TRBJ1-1; d_gene: -; CDR3nt: TGTGCCAGCAGTTACTCGAGCAGGACCGTTCACACTGAAGCTTTCTTT; CDR3aa: CASSYSSRTVHTEAFF
v_gene: TRBV7-2; abundance: many; j_gene: TRBJ2-5; d_gene: TRBD2; CDR3nt: TGTGCCAGCAGCCGTCTTGGGGGGGGGTACCAAGAGACCCAGTACTTC; CDR3aa: CASSRLGGGYQETQYF
v_gene: TRBV28; abundance: few; j_gene: TRBJ2-7; d_gene: TRBD1; CDR3nt: TGTGCCAGCAGTTGGGACAGGGGGATTGGGGAGCAGTACTTC; CDR3aa: CASSWDRGIGEQYF
v_gene: TRBV30; abundance: few; j_gene: TRBJ2-1; d_gene: TRBD2; CDR3nt: TGTGCCTGGACTAGCGGGGGCAATGAGCAGTTCTTC; CDR3aa: CAWTSGGNEQFF
v_gene: TRBV6-1; abundance: few; j_gene: TRBJ1-5; d_gene: -; CDR3nt: TGTGCCAGCAGTGACAGGGTTTGGAGCAATCTGCCCCAGCATTTT; CDR3aa: CASSDRVWSNLPQHF
v_gene: TRBV19; abundance: few; j_gene: TRBJ1-5; d_gene: TRBD1; CDR3nt: TGTGCCAGTAGTCCGGGACAGGGAGGTGTCAGTCAGCCCCAGCATTTT; CDR3aa: CASSPGQGGVSQPQHF
v_gene: TRBV2; abundance: many; j_gene: TRBJ2-1; d_gene: -; CDR3nt: TGTGCCAGCAGTGAGAGGGGCAGGGATCAAAATGAGCAGTTCTTC; CDR3aa: CASSERGRDQNEQFF
v_gene: TRBV5-1; abundance: -; j_gene: TRBJ1-1; d_gene: -; CDR3nt: TGCGCCAGCAGCTTGGGGGCAGGGGAGAACACTGAAGCTTTCTTT; CDR3aa: CASSLGAGENTEAFF
v_gene: TRBV7-2; abundance: -; j_gene: TRBJ2-5; d_gene: -; CDR3nt: TGTGCCAGCAGATCGCCGCCCCCCGGGCACAAGCAGACCCAGTACTTC; CDR3aa: CASRSPPPGHKQTQYF
v_gene: TRBV2; abundance: few; j_gene: TRBJ1-2; d_gene: TRBD1; CDR3nt: TGTGCCAGCAGTGTAGGACAGGCCAGGGGCTACACCTTC; CDR3aa: CASSVGQARGYTF
v_gene: TRBV7-2; abundance: -; j_gene: TRBJ2-7; d_gene: -; CDR3nt: TGTGCCAGCAGCTTTGGTGGCACCTCCTACGAGCAGTACTTC; CDR3aa: CASSFGGTSYEQYF
v_gene: TRBV20-1; abundance: many; j_gene: TRBJ2-1; d_gene: TRBD2; CDR3nt: TGCAGTGCTAGACGGACTAGCGGGGGGCCACCGGGTTATAATGAGCAGTTCTTC; CDR3aa: CSARRTSGGPPGYNEQFF
v_gene: TRBV12-3/TRBV12-4; abundance: many; j_gene: TRBJ2-5; d_gene: -; CDR3nt: TGTGCCAGCAGTTTCCGGGCAGCAGGAGGGGAGACCCAGTACTTC; CDR3aa: CASSFRAAGGETQYF
v_gene: TRBV6-2/TRBV6-3; abundance: few; j_gene: TRBJ2-7; d_gene: -; CDR3nt: TGTGCCAGCAGTTACTTGTCAGGGGCCCCGGCCTACAATGAGCAGTACTTC; CDR3aa: CASSYLSGAPAYNEQYF
v_gene: TRBV10-1; abundance: -; j_gene: TRBJ2-1; d_gene: -; CDR3nt: TGCGCCAGCAGCCCCGTAGGTACAGGTCCCCAAGGGACCCAGTTCTTC; CDR3aa: CASSPVGTGPQGTQFF